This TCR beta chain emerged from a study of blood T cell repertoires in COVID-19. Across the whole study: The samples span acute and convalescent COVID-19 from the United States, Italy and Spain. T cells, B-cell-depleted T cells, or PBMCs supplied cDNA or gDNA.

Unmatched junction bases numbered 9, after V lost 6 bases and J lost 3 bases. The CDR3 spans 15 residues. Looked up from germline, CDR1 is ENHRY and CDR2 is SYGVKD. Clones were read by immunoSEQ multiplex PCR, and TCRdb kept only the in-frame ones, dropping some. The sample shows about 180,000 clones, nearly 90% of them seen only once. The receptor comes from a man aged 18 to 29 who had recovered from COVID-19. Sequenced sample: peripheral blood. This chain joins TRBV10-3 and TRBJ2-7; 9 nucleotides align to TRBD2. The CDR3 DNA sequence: TGTGCCATCAGCGCCGGGGTAGCGGGAGTCTACGAGCAGTACTTC. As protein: CAISAGVAGVYEQYF.